This T cell receptor beta chain originates from a study of T cells in tumors after PD-1 blockade. Measured with immunoSEQ multiplex PCR; TCRdb has only the in-frame clones, and not every one. The top ten hold about 3.8% of the sample, which has approximately 48,000 clones, approximately 81% seen once. Germline CDR1 SGHDT, CDR2 YYEEEE. The CDR3 extends over 13 amino acids. V was pared by 2 bases and J by 1 base, with 3 bases between. This chain joins TRBV5-6 and TRBJ1-4, with D unclear. This material consisted of PBMCs, taken before anti-PD-1 treatment. The TCR sequence derives from a human donor with basal cell carcinoma. The CDR3 region is CASSFGTNEKLFF. CDR3 sequence (DNA): TGTGCCAGCAGCTTCGGAACTAATGAAAAACTGTTTTTT.